The next 29 T cell receptor beta chains were all read from a single sample in a study of lymphopenia after photon versus proton radiotherapy. The repertoire was sequenced with immunoSEQ multiplex PCR; TCRdb's copy has only in-frame clones and lacks some. The data show roughly 15,000 clones, 82% seen once. The material sequenced was peripheral blood, taken from a patient treated with photon-based radiotherapy. These receptors came from a man aged 45-60 years with gastric cancer.

The chain joins TRBV30 to TRBJ1-1; a possible D gene is TRBD1 (6 bases). Trimming took 5 bases from V and 1 from J, leaving 17 bases between them. CDR1 is GTSNPN, CDR2 SVGIG, per germline (reference sequence). This CDR3 contains 15 residues. CDR3 region: CAWQRWGGSNTEAFF. CDR3 nucleotides: TGTGCCTGGCAGAGGTGGGGGGGCTCGAACACTGAAGCTTTCTTT.

The chain combines TRBV30 with TRBJ2-2, with TRBD1 matching 10 bases. Per germline, CDR1 GTSNPN and CDR2 SVGIG (reference sequence). Trimming at V came to 1 base and at J to 6 bases, leaving 5 bases not matched to a gene. This CDR3 is 15 amino acids long. CDR3 amino acids: CAWSERQGAAGELFF. For the CDR3, the DNA is TGTGCCTGGAGTGAAAGACAGGGGGCCGCCGGGGAGCTGTTTTTT.

The V gene is TRBV19, the J gene TRBJ1-1; D is possibly TRBD1 (5 bases). Per germline, CDR1 LNHDA and CDR2 SQIVND (reference sequence). V lost 3 bases and J 5 bases, leaving 13 bases between the germline ends. The CDR3 loop spans 14 amino acids. The DNA for the CDR3 is TGTGCCAGTAGTATTCCGGGGGGGAGTACTGAAGCTTTCTTT. Translating it yields CASSIPGGSTEAFF.

This clone was detected only once. The chain links TRBV7-3 to TRBJ2-3; 8 bases are a match to TRBD1. From germline, CDR1 is SGHTA and CDR2 FQGTGA. The CDR3 spans 12 residues. The V segment lost 5 bases and the J segment 13 bases; nucleotides outside the gene matches: 8. CDR3 sequence reads: CASSPGQGAKYF. The CDR3 coding sequence is TGTGCCAGCAGCCCAGGACAGGGAGCTAAGTATTTT.

V usage is TRBV13 and J usage is TRBJ1-1; D remains ambiguous. This CDR3 has 14 residues. The germline gives CDR1 PRHDT, CDR2 FYEKMQ (reference sequence). Trimming cost V 2 bases and J 0 bases, with 7 bases left between them. CDR3 sequence (DNA): TGTGCCAGCAGCTTATACAGAGTGAACACTGAAGCTTTCTTT. Protein sequence: CASSLYRVNTEAFF.

DNA of the CDR3: TGTGCTAGTTGGGACAGCCCCGCCGGGGAGCTGTTTTTT. This codes for CASWDSPAGELFF. V and J are TRBV12-5 and TRBJ2-2; TRBD1 agrees at 7 bases. Germline CDR1 and CDR2: LGHNT and FRNRAP. CDR3 size: 13 residues. The V and J ends lost 8 bases and 6 bases, in that order; junction bases with no gene match: 6.

The chain uses TRBV6-5 and TRBJ1-5, with a weak D call TRBD1 (6 bases). V lost 6 bases, J lost 15 bases, and 15 bases lay in between. Per germline, CDR1 MNHEY and CDR2 SVGAGI. The CDR3 sequence is 11 residues long. Here the CDR3 DNA reads TGTGCCAGCAGGAATGGGGGCAGTATGCATTTT. It specifies CASRNGGSMHF.

The rearrangement links TRBV7-2 to TRBJ2-1, with 9 bases aligning to TRBD2. The J segment lost 2 bases and the V segment lost 0 bases, leaving 2 bases of the junction unmatched. CDR1 is SGHTA, CDR2 FQGNSA, per germline. The CDR3 contains 16 residues. CDR3 bases: TGTGCCAGCAGCTTAGCTGCGGGGGGGCCCTACAATGAGCAGTTCTTC. Amino acids: CASSLAAGGPYNEQFF.

This clone was counted between two and nine times. The chain carries TRBV6-1 and TRBJ2-3; TRBD1 is a possible D gene (6 bases). The germline V gene encodes CDR1 MNHNS and CDR2 SASEGT. The CDR3 runs 14 residues. V lost 7 bases and J lost 1, with 12 bases in between. DNA for the CDR3: TGTGCCAGCATCAAAGGACAGCGCACAGATACGCAGTATTTT. Translating it yields CASIKGQRTDTQYF.

The chain couples TRBV6-1 to TRBJ2-3, with D perhaps matching TRBD1 (6 bases). Germline CDR1 and CDR2: MNHNS and SASEGT. With 11 bases removed from V and 1 base from J, the gap between germline ends came to 16 bases. The CDR3 is 14 amino acids. The CDR3 is CAGIKGQRTDTQYF. The CDR3 nucleotides read TGTGCCGGCATCAAAGGACAGCGCACAGATACGCAGTATTTT.

V gene TRBV29-1 combines with J gene TRBJ2-3; D unresolved. The germline CDR1 and CDR2 sequences are SQVTM and ANQGSEA. The CDR3 spans 12 residues. Trimming pared 5 bases from V and 2 bases from J, leaving 8 bases between. The CDR3 DNA reads as TGCAGCGTTACGACATCCACAGATACGCAGTATTTT. Translation: CSVTTSTDTQYF.

The chain carries TRBV10-3 and TRBJ1-1; no reliable D call. V lost 3 bases to trimming and J lost 3 bases, with 5 bases between them. Germline-derived CDR1 and CDR2 are ENHRY and SYGVKD. The CDR3 spans 12 residues. Here the CDR3 reads CAISDEYTEAFF. CDR3 DNA sequence: TGTGCCATCAGTGACGAGTACACTGAAGCTTTCTTT.

Only a few counts were recorded for this clone. This chain uses TRBV30 with TRBJ1-6; D gene uncertain. V lost 0 bases and J lost 5, with 8 bases in between. CDR1 and CDR2 from the germline V gene are GTSNPN and SVGIG (reference sequence). There are 14 residues in the CDR3. The CDR3 DNA follows: TGTGCCTGGAGTGTAGAGGGTCATAATTCACCCCTCCACTTT. Protein: CAWSVEGHNSPLHF.

The V call is TRBV7-8, the J call TRBJ2-7, with TRBD2 matching 8 bases. V was pared by 3 bases and J by 4 bases, with 8 bases of the junction left unmatched. The CDR3 is made up of 15 amino acids. CDR1 SGHVS and CDR2 FQNEAQ come from the germline V gene. The CDR3 sequence: CASSFGAGGLYEQYF. Here the CDR3 DNA reads TGTGCCAGCAGCTTTGGGGCGGGGGGTTTATACGAGCAGTACTTC.

The DNA of the CDR3 is TGTGCCAGCAGTGACTCCCAATCATCTGGGGCCAACGTCCTGACTTTC. This translates into CASSDSQSSGANVLTF. The J gene is TRBJ2-6, the V gene TRBV6-4; no definite D call. The CDR3 has 16 amino acids. Trimming took off 0 bases at V and 1 base at J, with 7 bases between the two ends. Looked up from germline, CDR1 is MRHNA and CDR2 is SNTAGT.

CDR3 in DNA: TGTGCCAGCAGCTTCGCGAAGACCCAGTACTTC. Translating gives CASSFAKTQYF. The rearrangement uses TRBV5-8 and TRBJ2-5; D remains unclear. The CDR3 consists of 11 residues. Germline values: CDR1 SGHTS, CDR2 YDEGEE. V lost 2 bases and J 6 bases, leaving 5 bases between the germline ends.

The chain employs TRBV7-3 and TRBJ2-7; unclear D gene. V was clipped by 1 base and J by 6 bases, with 1 base between them. CDR3 size: 10 residues. The germline V gene encodes CDR1 SGHTA and CDR2 FQGTGA. DNA of the CDR3: TGTGCCAGCAGCTTAAGCGAGCAGTACTTC. It translates to CASSLSEQYF. Full variable domain (remainder filled in from reference TRBV7-3 and TRBJ2-7): GAGVSQTPSNKVTEKGKYVELRCDPISGHTALYWYRQSLGQGPEFLIYFQGTGAADDSGLPNDRFFAVRPEGSVSTLKIQRTERGDSAVYLCASSLSEQYFGPGTRLTVT.

The chain combines TRBV11-2 with TRBJ2-3, with 9 positions matching TRBD1. The junction had 9 bases not matched to a gene; V was cut back by 5 bases and J by 0 bases. The CDR3 contains 17 residues. Germline V gene data show CDR1 as SGHAT and CDR2 as FQNNGV. CDR3 sequence: CASSHRGQGLSTDTQYF. CDR3 DNA: TGTGCCAGCAGCCATCGTGGACAGGGGTTAAGCACAGATACGCAGTATTTT.

V usage is TRBV7-2 and J usage is TRBJ2-3; TRBD2 might be the D (7 bases). Germline assignment: CDR1 SGHTA and CDR2 FQGNSA. Trimming left V 8 bases short and J 4 bases short, with 10 bases between. The length of the CDR3 is 12 residues. The CDR3 here is CASQGGADTQYF. The DNA for the CDR3 is TGTGCCAGCCAAGGGGGGGCAGATACGCAGTATTTT.

The gene calls are TRBV12-5 and TRBJ1-4; D gene unclear. Trimming left V 3 bases short and J 8 bases short, with 13 bases between. Germline V gene sequence: CDR1 LGHNT, CDR2 FRNRAP. The CDR3 loop spans 14 amino acids. The CDR3 loop reads CASGLRGFEEKLFF. CDR3 nucleotides: TGTGCTAGTGGTTTAAGAGGGTTTGAAGAAAAACTGTTTTTT.

Concerning this clone: The same CDR3 arises from other DNA sequences in this sample as well. The chain joins TRBV6-1 to TRBJ2-2; TRBD1 or TRBD2 may be the D gene (6 bases each). The germline V and J ends were trimmed by 6 bases and 4 bases, with 9 bases remaining between them. The CDR3 has 13 amino acids. Germline V lookup: CDR1 MNHNS, CDR2 SASEGT. The CDR3 coding sequence is TGTGCCAGCAGCGGGGGCGGCACCGGGGAGCTGTTTTTT. Its translation is CASSGGGTGELFF.

This clone was found a few times. The chain recombines TRBV5-1 with TRBJ1-6; D ambiguous. Trimming cost V 4 bases and J 2 bases, with 16 bases left between them. Germline V gene lookup returns CDR1 SGHRS and CDR2 YFSETQ. The CDR3 extends over 17 amino acids. CDR3 bases: TGCGCCAGCAGCAAGGACGGCACGATAGCCTATAATTCACCCCTCCACTTT. Its protein product is CASSKDGTIAYNSPLHF.

The chain employs TRBV9 and TRBJ1-1; 7 bases align to TRBD1. V lost 3 bases and J lost 1; bases outside the gene matches: 3. Germline V gene sequence: CDR1 SGDLS, CDR2 YYNGEE. The CDR3 loop spans 14 amino acids. The CDR3 reads CASSAGQPNTEAFF. The CDR3 DNA is TGTGCCAGCAGCGCGGGACAGCCGAACACTGAAGCTTTCTTT.

This rearrangement joins TRBV4-3 to TRBJ2-7; 7 bases align to TRBD1. Germline-derived CDR1 and CDR2 are LGHNA and YSLEER. This CDR3 has 15 residues. Trimming took 3 bases from V and 4 from J; bases not matched to a gene: 9. The CDR3 reads CASSQATGWEYEQYF. CDR3 DNA: TGCGCCAGCAGCCAGGCGACAGGGTGGGAGTACGAGCAGTACTTC.

Concerning this clone itself: The junction and the germline gene differ at one end; a read error may be behind it. The genes are TRBV11-3 and TRBJ1-6; no clear D. The CDR3 runs to 11 residues. The germline V gene has CDR1 SGHNT and CDR2 YENEEA. The CDR3 is CASSLTSTLHF. CDR3 DNA sequence: TGTGCCAGCAGCTTGACTTCAACCCTCCACTTT.

This clone was found once. DNA of the CDR3: TGTGCCAGCAGCTTATACGGATCAACTAATCAGCCCCAGCATTTT. Its protein product is CASSLYGSTNQPQHF. The chain recombines TRBV7-8 with TRBJ1-5, with D hard to call. Germline lookup yields CDR1 SGHVS and CDR2 FQNEAQ. V lost 2 bases, J lost 4 bases, and 12 bases lay in between. The CDR3 extends over 15 amino acids.

In its sample, this clone was seen once. The genes are TRBV12-5 and TRBJ2-1; TRBD2 matches at 10 bases. In germline, CDR1 is LGHNT, CDR2 FRNRAP. The CDR3 totals 15 residues. Trimming at V came to 0 bases and at J to 8 bases, leaving 4 bases not matched to a gene. The CDR3 DNA reads as TGTGCTAGTGGTTTGGTATTAGCGGGGGGCGATGAGCAGTTCTTC. It codes for CASGLVLAGGDEQFF.

This chain uses TRBV11-2 with TRBJ2-7; D might be TRBD1 or TRBD2, each matching 5 bases. The ends were cut back, 5 bases at V and 2 bases at J, with 13 bases in the middle. The CDR3 is 14 residues long. Germline V gene data show CDR1 as SGHAT and CDR2 as FQNNGV. DNA of the CDR3: TGTGCCAGCAGCCGGGGACCTTTAACCTACGAGCAGTACGTC. This sequence encodes CASSRGPLTYEQYV.

The rearrangement uses TRBV11-2 and TRBJ1-3; D may be TRBD1 (5 bases). Germline-derived CDR1 and CDR2 are SGHAT and FQNNGV. The V end lost 1 base, the J end lost 0 bases, and 10 bases lay between the germline ends. The CDR3 extends over 16 amino acids. As DNA, the CDR3 is TGTGCCAGCAGCTTAGTCGGGGCAGCCTCTGGAAACACCATATATTTT. Translation: CASSLVGAASGNTIYF.